This T cell receptor beta chain is drawn from a study of OX40 agonist ivuxolimab in advanced cancers. Regarding the study in general: Ivuxolimab was an agonistic, fully human IgG2 monoclonal antibody directed against OX40 (CD134), a costimulatory receptor. The point of sequencing TCRbeta in the periphery was to test whether ivuxolimab changed TCR sequence diversity and drove clonal T-cell expansion. Intravenous ivuxolimab was administered to patients every 2 weeks at six dose levels: 0.01, 0.1, 0.3, 1.5, 3 and 10 mg/kg. The paper reports the monotherapy dose-escalation portion (N ≈ 50 patients) of the phase I ivuxolimab trial. The dose-escalation cohort was about 83% male with a mean age of around 64 years, ranging from about 20 to 85. Of the roughly 51 patients in dose escalation, about 20 had hepatocellular carcinoma, some 15 had melanoma, 9 had renal cell carcinoma and 9 had head and neck cancer. Partial responses occurred in three dose-escalation patients, of whom one had hepatocellular carcinoma and two had cutaneous melanoma. Patients were allowed to have had prior anti-PD-1, anti-PD-L1 or anti-CTLA-4 therapy, and around 37% of the dose-escalation patients had previously received checkpoint inhibitors.

The trial excluded patients who had a history of autoimmune disease or were on systemic immunosuppression. Peripheral blood for TCR sequencing was collected from all dose cohorts at baseline, on cycle 4 day 1, and on cycle 7 day 1. Samples were obtained from an open-label, multicenter, first-in-human phase I dose-escalation trial of ivuxolimab. Adults with locally advanced or metastatic melanoma, renal cell carcinoma, hepatocellular carcinoma or head and neck squamous cell carcinoma were enrolled in the trial. Before TCR sequencing, CD4+ and CD8+ T cells were separately sorted from peripheral blood. In the case of this clone: There is no known antigen for this receptor. One end of the junction varies from germline; a read error may be responsible.

The study at large found these results: Partial responders in the 0.1-3.0 mg/kg groups had among the lowest normalized peripheral clonal expansion, especially among CD8+ T cells. At doses of 0.1 to 3.0 mg/kg, clonal expansion of both CD4+ and CD8+ blood T cells was observed from baseline to week 6. Low levels of normalized T-cell clonal expansion were also seen in some patients who did not respond. The antigen specificity of the peripheral T cells that underwent clonal expansion was not determined. After ivuxolimab, CD8+ T cells had more expanded clones than CD4+ T cells on average.

Genomic DNA was extracted from sorted cells for sequencing of the TCRbeta CDR3 region. TCRbeta CDR3 regions were sequenced using the immunoSEQ Assay. Sourced from immuneACCESS, this table was stored by TCRdb with only in-frame sequences that have V and J called. A share of the clones is absent; for the studies checked, an unresolved V gene accounts for under half, and the remainder has no known explanation. This sample comprises 80,000 or so clones, 84% of them detected only once. Jointly, the top ten make up about 7.3% of the sample. The sample in question was CD4+ or CD8+ T cells sorted from blood, obtained in a trial of the OX40 agonist ivuxolimab. The TCR was taken from an adult with an advanced solid tumor such as melanoma, head and neck, liver or kidney cancer.

The DNA sequence is given as TGTGCCAGCAAGGGCTCTGGAAACACCACATATTTT. Translated, this is CASKGSGNTTYF. The sequence joins TRBV25-1 to TRBJ1-3; the D gene is unclear. The germline V gene gives CDR1 as MGHDK and CDR2 as SYGVNS. The CDR3 numbers 12 residues from cysteine through phenylalanine. CDR3 DNA only is kept here, 36 bases in frame from base 1.